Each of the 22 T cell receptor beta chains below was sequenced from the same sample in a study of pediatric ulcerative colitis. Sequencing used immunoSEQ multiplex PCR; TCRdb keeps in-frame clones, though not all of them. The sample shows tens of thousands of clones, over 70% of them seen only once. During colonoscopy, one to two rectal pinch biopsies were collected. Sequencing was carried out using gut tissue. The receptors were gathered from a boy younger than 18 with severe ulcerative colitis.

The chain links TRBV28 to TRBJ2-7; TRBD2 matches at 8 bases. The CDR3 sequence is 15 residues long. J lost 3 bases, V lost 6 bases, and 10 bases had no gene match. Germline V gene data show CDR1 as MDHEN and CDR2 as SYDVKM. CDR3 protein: CASRGTSGFYYEQYF. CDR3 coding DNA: TGTGCCAGCAGGGGGACTAGTGGGTTCTACTACGAGCAGTACTTC.

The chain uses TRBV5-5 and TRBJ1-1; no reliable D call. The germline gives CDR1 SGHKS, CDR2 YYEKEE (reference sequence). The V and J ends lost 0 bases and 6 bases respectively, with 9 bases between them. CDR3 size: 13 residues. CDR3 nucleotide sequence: TGTGCCAGCAGCTTGGGGATAGGGCCTGAAGCTTTCTTT. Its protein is CASSLGIGPEAFF.

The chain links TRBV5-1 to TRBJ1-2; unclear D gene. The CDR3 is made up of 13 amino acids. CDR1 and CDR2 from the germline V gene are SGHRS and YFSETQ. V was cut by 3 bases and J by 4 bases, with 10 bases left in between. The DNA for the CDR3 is TGCGCCAGCAGCTCCGCAGAACTCTATGGCTACACCTTC. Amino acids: CASSSAELYGYTF.

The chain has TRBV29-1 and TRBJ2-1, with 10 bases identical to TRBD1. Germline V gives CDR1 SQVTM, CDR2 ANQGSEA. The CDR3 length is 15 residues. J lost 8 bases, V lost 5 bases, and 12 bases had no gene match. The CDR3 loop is CSVSFTGTGADEQFF. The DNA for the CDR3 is TGCAGCGTTTCGTTCACCGGGACAGGGGCCGATGAGCAGTTCTTC.

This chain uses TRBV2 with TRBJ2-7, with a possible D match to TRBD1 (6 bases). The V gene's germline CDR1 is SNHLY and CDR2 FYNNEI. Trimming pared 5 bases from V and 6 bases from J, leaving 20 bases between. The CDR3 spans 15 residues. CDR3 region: CASSYRVPEAGEQYF. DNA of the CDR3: TGTGCCAGCAGTTACAGGGTCCCCGAGGCAGGCGAGCAGTACTTC.

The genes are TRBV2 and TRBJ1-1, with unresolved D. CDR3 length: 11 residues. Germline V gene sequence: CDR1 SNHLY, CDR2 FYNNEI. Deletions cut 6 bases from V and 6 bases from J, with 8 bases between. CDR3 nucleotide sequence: TGTGCCAGCAGCTGGAGCCCTGAAGCTTTCTTT. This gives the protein CASSWSPEAFF.

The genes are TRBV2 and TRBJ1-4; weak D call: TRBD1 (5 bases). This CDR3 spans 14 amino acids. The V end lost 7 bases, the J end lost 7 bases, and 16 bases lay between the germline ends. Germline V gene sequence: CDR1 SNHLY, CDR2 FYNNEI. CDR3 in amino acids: CASMGTIRGEKLFF. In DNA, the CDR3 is TGTGCCAGCATGGGCACCATAAGGGGTGAAAAACTGTTTTTT. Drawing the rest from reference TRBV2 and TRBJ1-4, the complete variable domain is EPEVTQTPSHQVTQMGQEVILRCVPISNHLYFYWYRQILGQKVEFLVSFYNNEISEKSEIFDDQFSVERPDGSNFTLKIRSTKLEDSAMYFCASMGTIRGEKLFFGSGTQLSVL.

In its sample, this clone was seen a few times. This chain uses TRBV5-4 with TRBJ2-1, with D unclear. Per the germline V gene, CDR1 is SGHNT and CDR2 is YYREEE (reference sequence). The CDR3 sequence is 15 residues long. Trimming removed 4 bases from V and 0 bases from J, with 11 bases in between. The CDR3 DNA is TGTGCCAGCAGCCACGACAAGAGCTCCTACAATGAGCAGTTCTTC. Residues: CASSHDKSSYNEQFF.

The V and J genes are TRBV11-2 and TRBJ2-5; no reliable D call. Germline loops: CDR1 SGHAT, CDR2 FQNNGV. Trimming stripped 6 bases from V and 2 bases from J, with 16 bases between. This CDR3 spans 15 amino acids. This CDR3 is CASSQSRTPQETQYF. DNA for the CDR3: TGTGCCAGCAGTCAAAGTAGGACGCCACAAGAGACCCAGTACTTC.

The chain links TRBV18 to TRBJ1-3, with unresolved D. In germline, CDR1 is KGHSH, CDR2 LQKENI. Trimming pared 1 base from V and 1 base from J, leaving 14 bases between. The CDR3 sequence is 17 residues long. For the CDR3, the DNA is TGTGCCAGCTCACCACTGGGAGCCCTAGGGTCTGGAAACACCATATATTTT. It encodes CASSPLGALGSGNTIYF.

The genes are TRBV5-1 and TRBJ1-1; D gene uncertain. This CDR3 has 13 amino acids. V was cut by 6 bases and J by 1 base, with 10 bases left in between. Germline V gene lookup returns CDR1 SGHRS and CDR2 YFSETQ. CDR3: CASTTTGNTEAFF. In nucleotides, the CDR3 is TGCGCCAGCACCACGACGGGGAACACTGAAGCTTTCTTT.

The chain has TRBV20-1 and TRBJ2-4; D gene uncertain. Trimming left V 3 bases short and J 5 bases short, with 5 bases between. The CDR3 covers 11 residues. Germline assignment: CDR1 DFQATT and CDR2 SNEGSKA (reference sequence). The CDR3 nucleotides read TGCAGTGCTAGTTGGGAAAACATTCAGTACTTC. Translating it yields CSASWENIQYF.

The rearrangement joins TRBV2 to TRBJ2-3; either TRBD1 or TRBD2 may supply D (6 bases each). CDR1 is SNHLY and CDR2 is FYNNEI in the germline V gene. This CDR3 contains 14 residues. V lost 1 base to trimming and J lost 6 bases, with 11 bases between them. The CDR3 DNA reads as TGTGCCAGCAGTGAAGGGGGGGCCGTCGATACGCAGTATTTT. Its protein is CASSEGGAVDTQYF.

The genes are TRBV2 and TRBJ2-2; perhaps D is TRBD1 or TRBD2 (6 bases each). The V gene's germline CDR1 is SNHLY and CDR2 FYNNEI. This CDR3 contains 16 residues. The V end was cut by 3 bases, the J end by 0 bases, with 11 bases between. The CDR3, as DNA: TGTGCCAGCAGTGATGAGGGGGGCGCGAACACCGGGGAGCTGTTTTTT. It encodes CASSDEGGANTGELFF.

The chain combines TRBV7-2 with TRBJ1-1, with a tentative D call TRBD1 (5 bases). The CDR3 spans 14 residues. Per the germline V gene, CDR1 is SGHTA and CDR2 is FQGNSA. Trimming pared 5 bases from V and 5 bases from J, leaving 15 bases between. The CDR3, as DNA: TGTGCCAGCAGCCGCCGGAGGGGAAGGACTGAAGCTTTCTTT. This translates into CASSRRRGRTEAFF. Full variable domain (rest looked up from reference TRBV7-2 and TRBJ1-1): GAGVSQSPSNKVTEKGKDVELRCDPISGHTALYWYRQSLGQGLEFLIYFQGNSAPDKSGLPSDRFSAERTGGSVSTLTIQRTQQEDSAVYLCASSRRRGRTEAFFGQGTRLTVV.

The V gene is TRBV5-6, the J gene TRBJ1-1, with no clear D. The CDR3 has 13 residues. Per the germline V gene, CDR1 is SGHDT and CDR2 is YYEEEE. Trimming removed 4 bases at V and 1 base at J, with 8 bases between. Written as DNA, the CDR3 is TGTGCCAGCAGCCCGCCTACGAACACTGAAGCTTTCTTT. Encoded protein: CASSPPTNTEAFF. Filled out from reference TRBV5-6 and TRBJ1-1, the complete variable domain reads DAGVTQSPTHLIKTRGQQVTLRCSPKSGHDTVSWYQQALGQGPQFIFQYYEEEERQRGNFPDRFSGHQFPNYSSELNVNALLLGDSALYLCASSPPTNTEAFFGQGTRLTVV.

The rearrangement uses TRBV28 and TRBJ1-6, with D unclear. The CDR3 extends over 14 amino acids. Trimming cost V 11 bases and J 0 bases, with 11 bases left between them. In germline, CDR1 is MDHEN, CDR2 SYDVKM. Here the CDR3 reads CAGRLSSYNSPLHF. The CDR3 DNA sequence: TGTGCCGGCCGACTGAGCTCCTATAATTCACCCCTCCACTTT.

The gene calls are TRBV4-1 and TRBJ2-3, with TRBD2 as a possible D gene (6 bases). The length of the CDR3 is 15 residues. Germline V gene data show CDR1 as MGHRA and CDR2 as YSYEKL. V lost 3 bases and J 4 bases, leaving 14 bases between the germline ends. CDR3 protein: CASSQRLVEADTQYF. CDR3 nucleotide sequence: TGCGCCAGCAGCCAGAGACTAGTTGAGGCAGATACGCAGTATTTT.

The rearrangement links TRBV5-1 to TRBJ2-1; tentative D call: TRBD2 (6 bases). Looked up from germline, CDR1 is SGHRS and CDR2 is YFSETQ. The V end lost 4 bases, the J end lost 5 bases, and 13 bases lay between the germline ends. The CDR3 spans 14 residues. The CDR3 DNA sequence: TGCGCCAGCAGCCCGGGGGTGGGGAACAATGAGCAGTTCTTC. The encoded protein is CASSPGVGNNEQFF.

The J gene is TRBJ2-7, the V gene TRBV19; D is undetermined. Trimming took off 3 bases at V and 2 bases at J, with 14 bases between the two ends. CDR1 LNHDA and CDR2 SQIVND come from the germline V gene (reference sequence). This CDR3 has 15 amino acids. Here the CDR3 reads CASSIAESTTYEQYF. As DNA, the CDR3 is TGTGCCAGTAGTATTGCGGAGTCAACTACCTACGAGCAGTACTTC.

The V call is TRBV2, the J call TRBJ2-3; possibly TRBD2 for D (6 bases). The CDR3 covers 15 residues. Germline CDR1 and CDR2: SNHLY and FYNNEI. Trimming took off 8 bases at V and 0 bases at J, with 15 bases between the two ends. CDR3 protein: CASGTSLTSTDTQYF. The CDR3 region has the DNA TGTGCCAGCGGGACTTCCCTCACTAGCACAGATACGCAGTATTTT.

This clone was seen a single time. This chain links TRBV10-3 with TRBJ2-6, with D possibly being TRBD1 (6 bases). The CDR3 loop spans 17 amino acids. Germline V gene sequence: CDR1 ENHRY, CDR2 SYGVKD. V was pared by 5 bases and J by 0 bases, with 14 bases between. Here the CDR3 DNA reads TGTGCCATCAGTCCGGACAGACTCCCCTCTGGGGCCAACGTCCTGACTTTC. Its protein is CAISPDRLPSGANVLTF.